This is a list of T cell receptor beta chains from one sample in a study of blood T cell repertoires in COVID-19. Sequencing was performed with immunoSEQ multiplex PCR; in TCRdb, only in-frame clones are kept and a portion is missing. Of over 150,000 clones in the sample, 65% to 80% were seen once. Sequenced: PBMCs or T cells enriched from blood (not recorded which). Receptor source: a woman between 65 and 79 years old in a cohort exposed to, infected with or recovered from COVID-19 (not recorded which). Each CDR3 is given with its conserved first and last residue. A D gene is named only where the DNA matches it firmly. Some rows mark clone size as missing; the rest say once, few, many or name a class of expanded clone.

>NA|TRBJ1-6|TRBV30|NA
TGTGCCTGGAGTGTACTAATCTCCTCACCCCTCCACTTT
CAWSVLISSPLHF
>NA|TRBJ2-7|TRBV6-5|NA
TGTGCCAGCAGTCACGGGAGAGCCTACGAGCAGTACTTC
CASSHGRAYEQYF
>NA|TRBJ1-4|TRBV11-2|TRBD1
TGTGCCAGCAGCTCACCGGGACAGGGTGGAGAAAAACTGTTTTTT
CASSSPGQGGEKLFF
>NA|TRBJ1-1|TRBV5-1|NA
TGCGCCAGCAGCTTTGGGGGGGCCGCAAAGGGCACTGAAGCTTTCTTT
CASSFGGAAKGTEAFF
>once|TRBJ1-4|TRBV28|NA
TGTGCCAGCACTCCCGCGGGGGGGGACGAAAAACTGTTTTTT
CASTPAGGDEKLFF
>NA|TRBJ1-2|TRBV5-4|TRBD1
TGTGCCAGCAGCCCGAGGACAGGGGATGGCTACACCTTC
CASSPRTGDGYTF
>NA|TRBJ2-1|TRBV18|NA
TGTGCCAGCTCACCATCCCGGGTAAGCTACAATGAGCAGTTCTTC
CASSPSRVSYNEQFF
>NA|TRBJ1-6|TRBV28|TRBD1
TGTGCCAGCAGTCAGTGGCAGGGGGGCTCACCCCTCCACTTT
CASSQWQGGSPLHF
>NA|TRBJ2-3|TRBV4-3|NA
TGCGCCAGCAGCCAAGGACAGGCGATTGATACGCAGTATTTT
CASSQGQAIDTQYF
>NA|TRBJ2-5|TRBV29-1|NA
TGCAGCGTTGGAATCCGGGACTTTAAGGGAGGAGCTGGTGAGACCCAGTACTTC
CSVGIRDFKGGAGETQYF
>NA|TRBJ2-1|TRBV11-3|TRBD2
TGTGCCATAAAAGCCGGACTAGCGGTATACAATGAGCAGTTCTTC
CAIKAGLAVYNEQFF
>NA|TRBJ1-1|TRBV28|NA
TGTGCCGGTGGGGGAGGGATCGGCACTGAAGCTTTCTTT
CAGGGGIGTEAFF
>NA|TRBJ2-1|TRBV4-1|NA
TGCGCCAGCAGCTTAACTAGGGATGAGCAGTTCTTC
CASSLTRDEQFF
>once|TRBJ2-7|TRBV7-2|TRBD2
TGTGCCAGCAGGGCGTCGCGGGAGGCCTACGAGCAGTACTTC
CASRASREAYEQYF
>NA|TRBJ1-6|TRBV21-1|NA
TGTGCCAGCACCTGGACAGGTGGGTCACCCCTCCACTTT
CASTWTGGSPLHF
>NA|TRBJ2-7|TRBV19|TRBD1
TGTGCCAGTAGTATAACAGGGGGAACCATCTACGAGCAGTACTTC
CASSITGGTIYEQYF
>NA|TRBJ2-7|TRBV18|TRBD1
TGTGCCAGCTCACCTAGAGAAGGGGGCTTCTACGAGCAGTACTTC
CASSPREGGFYEQYF
>once|TRBJ1-5|TRBV7-9|NA
TGTGCCAGCAGCTCCTTGGACACTTATCAGCCCCAGCATTTT
CASSSLDTYQPQHF
>NA|TRBJ2-1|TRBV9|TRBD2
TGTGCCAGCAGCACATCCGGGACTAGCGTCAATGAGCAGTTCTTC
CASSTSGTSVNEQFF
>NA|TRBJ2-7|TRBV19|TRBD1
TGTGCCAGTAGTACGATGGGACAGAGCTCCTACGAGCAGTACTTC
CASSTMGQSSYEQYF
>NA|TRBJ2-2|TRBV28|NA
TGTGCCAGCAGTTATACTAACACCGGGGAGCTGTTTTTT
CASSYTNTGELFF
>NA|TRBJ1-1|TRBV6-5|TRBD1
TGTGCCAGCAGTTACTCCGGGACAGTGAACACTGAAGCTTTCTTT
CASSYSGTVNTEAFF
>NA|TRBJ2-3|TRBV5-1|TRBD1
TGCGCCAGCAGCTTGTTTGCAGGGGGCCCAGATACGCAGTATTTT
CASSLFAGGPDTQYF
>NA|TRBJ2-1|TRBV5-4|TRBD2
TGTGCCGGCAGCCAGGGGACTAGCGGGAGTCAAGAGCAGTTCTTC
CAGSQGTSGSQEQFF
>NA|TRBJ2-3|TRBV2|TRBD2
TGTGCCAGCAGCGCCTTCGCCGGGACTAGCGGGACAGATACGCAGTATTTT
CASSAFAGTSGTDTQYF
>NA|TRBJ2-3|TRBV28|TRBD2
TGTGCCAGCAGTTCTCATAGCGGGAGGGCAAGAGGCACAGATACGCAGTATTTT
CASSSHSGRARGTDTQYF
>NA|TRBJ1-6|TRBV6-5|NA
TGTGCCAGCAGGCCGGGACACCGAAATTCACCCCTCCACTTT
CASRPGHRNSPLHF
>few|TRBJ1-3|TRBV7-8|TRBD1
TGTGCCAGCAGCTTCGGACAGGCTCTTGTAGGAAACACCATATATTTT
CASSFGQALVGNTIYF
>NA|TRBJ2-7|TRBV29-1|TRBD1
TGCAGCGTTGAAGCTGGGACAGGACATCGCGAGCAGTACTTC
CSVEAGTGHREQYF
>NA|TRBJ1-3|TRBV18|NA
TGTGCCAGCTCACCAGATGTGAGGTCGGGAAACACCATATATTTT
CASSPDVRSGNTIYF
>NA|TRBJ1-2|TRBV12-3/TRBV12-4|NA
TGTGCCAGCAGCCCCGACGGGAGCTATGGCTACACCTTC
CASSPDGSYGYTF
>once|TRBJ2-1|TRBV27|TRBD2
TGTGCCAGCAGTTCATACGGGAGGGAGAATGAGCAGTTCTTC
CASSSYGRENEQFF
>NA|TRBJ2-3|TRBV28|TRBD2
TGTGCCAGCAGTTTGGGGCTAGCGGGAGGCACGGTTGATACGCAGTATTTT
CASSLGLAGGTVDTQYF
>NA|TRBJ2-3|TRBV5-1|NA
TGCGCCAGCAGCTTAACGGGTGATGGCACAGATACGCAGTATTTT
CASSLTGDGTDTQYF
>NA|TRBJ2-3|TRBV6-2/TRBV6-3|TRBD1
TGTGCCAGCAGTCATGGACAGGGGAGCACAGATACGCAGTATTTT
CASSHGQGSTDTQYF
>NA|TRBJ2-1|TRBV7-3|NA
TGTGCCAGCAGCCTAGGATCCGGAACTCGAAGTCTCTCTGAGCAGTTCTTC
CASSLGSGTRSLSEQFF
>NA|TRBJ2-2|TRBV2|NA
TGTGCCAGCAGTGATCGCGGTTACACCGGGGAGCTGTTTTTT
CASSDRGYTGELFF
>NA|TRBJ2-1|TRBV14|TRBD2
TGTGCCAGCAGCCAAGATCCGGGACTAGGAGGCAATGAGCAGTTCTTC
CASSQDPGLGGNEQFF
>NA|TRBJ1-1|TRBV19|NA
TGTGCCAGTAGTATAAGGGGGAACACTGAAGCTTTCTTT
CASSIRGNTEAFF
>NA|TRBJ2-7|TRBV5-1|TRBD1
TGCGCCAGCAGCTTGGGTGCAGGGGGTCTCAGCGAGCAGTACTTC
CASSLGAGGLSEQYF
>NA|TRBJ2-7|TRBV5-4|TRBD2
TGTGCCAGCAGCCCTCGACTAGCGGCAGTCACCTACGAGCAGTACTTC
CASSPRLAAVTYEQYF
>NA|TRBJ2-2|TRBV12-3/TRBV12-4|NA
TGTGCCAGCACACTAAGCTACACCGGGGAGCTGTTTTTT
CASTLSYTGELFF
>once|TRBJ2-1|TRBV28|NA
TGTGCCAGCAGAGCCCAGGGCGGTGGGCAGTTCTTC
CASRAQGGGQFF
>NA|TRBJ2-7|TRBV11-3|TRBD1
TGTGCCAGCAGCCGCGGGACAGGGTTCTCCGAGCAGTACTTC
CASSRGTGFSEQYF
>once|TRBJ1-5|TRBV4-1|TRBD1
TGCGCCAGCAGCCAAGATCCGGGACAGGGCAATCAGCCCCAGCATTTT
CASSQDPGQGNQPQHF
>NA|TRBJ2-6|TRBV7-3|TRBD1
TGTGCCAGCAGCCCGAGCCCTTACAGGGGGCTACCCCCATCTGGGGCCAACGTCCTGACTTTC
CASSPSPYRGLPPSGANVLTF